The next 9 T cell receptor beta chains were all read from a single sample in a study of long-term antiretroviral therapy in people with HIV. The run of the v3.0 immunoSEQ assay was at survey level. This table comes from immunoSEQ multiplex PCR, and its TCRdb copy is limited to in-frame clones, with some not included. Of 15,000 to 20,000 clones listed, over 60% are singletons. The starting material was unsorted PBMCs, obtained 0.5 years before starting antiretroviral therapy. The receptors stem from a woman aged 45-65 years with HIV.

In its sample, this clone is hyperexpanded. The J gene is TRBJ1-5, the V gene TRBV18, with D perhaps matching TRBD1 (5 bases). V lost 0 bases, J lost 9 bases, and 6 bases lay in between. The CDR3 consists of 12 residues. Germline-derived CDR1 and CDR2 are KGHSH and LQKENI. The CDR3 DNA reads as TGTGCCAGCTCACCACCGGGGGGGCCCCAGCATTTT. Translating it yields CASSPPGGPQHF.

The rearrangement joins TRBV5-6 to TRBJ2-2, with unresolved D. The V end was cut by 0 bases, the J end by 1 base, with 4 bases between. The CDR3 has 14 residues. Germline V CDR1 and CDR2: SGHDT, YYEEEE. CDR3 region: CASSLARNTGELFF. As DNA, the CDR3 is TGTGCCAGCAGCTTGGCAAGGAACACCGGGGAGCTGTTTTTT.

The V call is TRBV29-1, the J call TRBJ1-5, with unresolved D. V was shortened by 3 bases and J by 0 bases, with 15 bases between the two germline ends. Germline CDR1 SQVTM, CDR2 ANQGSEA. The length of the CDR3 is 16 residues. CDR3 bases: TGCAGCGTTGAGGACCGACGGACTTTTAGCAATCAGCCCCAGCATTTT. Translation: CSVEDRRTFSNQPQHF. The variable domain in full, with the rest retrieved from reference TRBV29-1 and TRBJ1-5, is SAVISQKPSRDICQRGTSLTIQCQVDSQVTMMFWYRQQPGQSLTLIATANQGSEATYESGFVIDKFPISRPNLTFSTLTVSNMSPEDSSIYLCSVEDRRTFSNQPQHFGDGTRLSIL.

This chain joins TRBV5-1 and TRBJ2-3, with 15 bases lining up with TRBD2. Germline CDR1 reads SGHRS; CDR2 reads YFSETQ. The length of the CDR3 is 18 residues. V gave up 1 base and J gave up 2 bases; unmatched junction bases: 5. The CDR3, as DNA: TGCGCCAGCAGCTTGTCAGGGACTAGCGGGGGGTACACAGATACGCAGTATTTT. As protein: CASSLSGTSGGYTDTQYF. The entire variable domain, with the rest obtained from reference TRBV5-1 and TRBJ2-3, is as follows: KAGVTQTPRYLIKTRGQQVTLSCSPISGHRSVSWYQQTPGQGLQFLFEYFSETQRNKGNFPGRFSGRQFSNSRSEMNVSTLELGDSALYLCASSLSGTSGGYTDTQYFGPGTRLTVL.

This chain links TRBV18 with TRBJ1-1; 9 nucleotides agree with TRBD1. Trimming at V came to 3 bases and at J to 4 bases, leaving 15 bases not matched to a gene. Germline CDR1 is KGHSH and CDR2 is LQKENI. The CDR3 has 18 amino acids. The CDR3 bases are TGTGCCAGCTCACCCATCCTGTCCCGGGACAGGGTAGGCACTGAAGCTTTCTTT. Protein product: CASSPILSRDRVGTEAFF. Complete variable domain (other parts from reference TRBV18 and TRBJ1-1): NAGVMQNPRHLVRRRGQEARLRCSPMKGHSHVYWYRQLPEEGLKFMVYLQKENIIDESGMPKERFSAEFPKEGPSILRIQQVVRGDSAAYFCASSPILSRDRVGTEAFFGQGTRLTVV.

The V and J genes are TRBV15 and TRBJ1-4, with D possibly matching TRBD1 (5 bases). This CDR3 contains 13 residues. Trimming pared 4 bases from V and 4 bases from J, leaving 7 bases between. The germline CDR1 and CDR2 sequences are LNHNV and YYDKDF (reference sequence). The CDR3 sequence: CATSTGLNEKLFF. The CDR3 DNA is TGTGCCACCAGCACGGGACTTAATGAAAAACTGTTTTTT.

This chain links TRBV11-3 with TRBJ1-3; 7 nucleotides match TRBD1. CDR1 is SGHNT and CDR2 is YENEEA in the germline V gene. V was clipped by 5 bases and J by 9 bases; unmatched bases: 13. The CDR3 is made up of 15 amino acids. CDR3 amino acids: CASSEGRGQKRTIYF. The CDR3 nucleotides read TGTGCCAGCAGCGAGGGTAGGGGACAGAAACGCACCATATATTTT.

This clone has more than one count but fewer than ten. Here the CDR3 DNA reads TGTGCCAGCAGCCAAGCAAAGCAGACAGGGTTCGGGAACTATGGCTACACCTTC. This codes for CASSQAKQTGFGNYGYTF. The chain links TRBV4-2 to TRBJ1-2; 7 bases agree with TRBD1. The CDR3 length is 18 residues. V trimming: 1 base; J trimming: 2 bases; junction bases outside the gene matches: 13. Per the germline V gene, CDR1 is LGHNA and CDR2 is YNFKEQ.

The V gene is TRBV21-1, the J gene TRBJ2-2; the table gives TRBD1 as D, unverified against the DNA. TRBV21-1 has pseudogene status. The CDR3 extends over 17 amino acids. The CDR3 reads CASSKCGGRSETGELFF. The CDR3 nucleotides are TGTGCCAGCAGCAAATGTGGGGGCAGGAGTGAAACCGGGGAGCTGTTTTTT.